This TCR beta chain stems from a study of T cells in Graves' hyperthyroidism and ophthalmopathy. Study-wide context: Specimen type is peripheral blood, collected at initial diagnosis prior to any treatment.

Researchers amplified the TCR beta CDR3 regions from RNA transcripts. The HTBI set primed first-round TCR CDR3 RT-PCR. TCRdb ran MiXCR on the multiplex PCR reads and lists one entry per CDR3 protein. Among approximately 510,000 distinct CDR3 sequences listed, roughly 20% were seen once. Study-wide results and caveats: Ophthalmopathy and stable hyperthyroidism were told apart by a 13 V-J model.

The CDR3 sequence is 15 residues long. Trimming removed 5 bases from V and 7 bases from J; junction bases left unmatched: 8. CDR1 LNHNV and CDR2 YYDKDF come from the germline V gene (reference sequence). This clonotype showed up many times. No antigen is known for it. This clonotype was sampled from a man aged 18 to 29 with Graves' hyperthyroidism. The genes are TRBV15 and TRBJ2-2, with TRBD1 identical over 9 bases. Sequenced sample: blood. CDR3 loop: CATSRAGQGHGELFF. Here the CDR3 DNA reads TGTGCCACCAGCCGCGCAGGACAGGGGCACGGGGAGCTGTTTTTT.